This record covers a single T cell receptor (beta chain). Its target antigen remains unknown. Within one base of it there is no much larger clone, and no base qualities were kept. As encoded in the germline V gene (reference sequence), CDR1 is MNHNY while CDR2 is SVGAGI. CDR3 length: 13 amino acids, cysteine to phenylalanine. Kept here is only the CDR3 DNA, which spans 39 bases and is read in frame from base 1. Trimming costs V 0 bases and J 6 bases, and their ends lie 6 bases apart. The data originate from a study of shared clonotypes between healthy human individuals (TCRdb year 2020). For the wider study: The cohort included a few men and a couple of women between 18 and 49 years of age. To estimate repertoire size and how much clonotypes are shared between individuals, the study performed deep sequencing of blood TCR repertoires from a handful of healthy adults. Different laboratories and diverse techniques were used to prepare libraries and sequence TCR repertoires, to increase sequencing depth and limit assay-specific biases. Per donor, leukapheresis produced somewhere between about 0.85 and 9.5 billion PBMCs. Per donor, three plates each were used for CD4 naive and CD4 memory, two for CD8 naive, and one for CD8 memory.

Using the deep immunoSEQ assay, multiplex PCR amplified TCR CDR3 regions from genomic DNA. Extracted genomic DNA from each cell subset was distributed evenly across all wells of several immunoSEQ 96-well plates, and each plate was treated as a replicate. For sorted subsets, each replicate PCR was loaded with approximately 190 ng genomic DNA, equivalent to 32,000 or so T cell genomes. The purified libraries were quantified using a Qubit 3.0 fluorometer, sized with a Bioanalyzer 2100, and then quantified again using the KAPA Library Quantification kit. Each immunoSEQ 96-well plate was sequenced on its own single-read 150-cycle Illumina NextSeq 550 flow cell. The study's own analysis went as follows. Because the immunoSEQ output included only junctional sequences and no quality scores, the filtering could not be the same as the filtering used for full-length reads. Sequences were annotated with PyIR, a Python wrapper for IgBLAST v1.9, using IMGT germline references to assign V/J genes and CDR3. Reads were filtered out if the reads had weak V/J assignments (E-value above 1e-6), no CDR3, stop codons, out-of-frame junctions, or ambiguous translated residues. A V3J clonotype was defined by an identical inferred V gene, J gene, and CDR3 amino acid sequence. Percentage overlap between repertoires was calculated by dividing the number of shared unique clonotypes by the size of the smaller repertoire. Repertoire richness was assessed with RTK rarefaction, the Chao1 estimator, and Recon v2.1 estimates of unobserved clonotypes. Generation probabilities were computed with OLGA for all TCRbeta clonotypes obtained by the gDNA method from a handful of donors. The source is immuneACCESS, and TCRdb retained only in-frame sequences with V and J called. Part of the clones is not carried over; for the studies checked, unresolved V genes explain less than half of this, and the remainder is unexplained. V and J calls and clone size are those listed in that table; D and trimming were worked out from the DNA. This sample holds 740,000 or so clones; about 80% were observed only once. The leading ten clones occupy 1.5% to 2% of the sample.

Study-level results and caveats: The genetic and exposure-history diversity represented was limited by the small number of donors. Compared with non-shared clonotypes, clonotypes shared by all four sorted-subset donors had higher generation probabilities. Even with the large sequencing depth, rarefaction of the sorted-subset datasets indicated that sequencing was incomplete. Naive subsets generally had larger estimated clonotype richness than memory subsets did. About 5% of naive CD4, around 4% of naive CD8, roughly 2.4% of memory CD4, and 0.4% of memory CD8 clonotypes were shared across several donors. Sampling was limited to blood, and TCR repertoires in tissue likely differ from TCR repertoires in blood. Based on pairwise subsampling, the degree of clonotype sharing among donors was expected to be affected by sequencing depth.

Donors were healthy HIV-negative adults with no recently reported acute infections or vaccinations. Only Caucasian adults living in Nashville, Tennessee, USA were represented among the donors. CD4+ T cells were enriched by magnetic negative selection, after which naive cells were positively selected on CD45RA and the negative fraction was taken as the memory subset. Blood was collected by leukapheresis, and PBMCs were isolated by Ficoll-Histopaque density gradient centrifugation and then cryopreserved in liquid nitrogen vapor phase. Purity and quantity of every magnetically sorted T cell population were checked by analytical flow cytometry. Each sorted fraction had its genomic DNA isolated and then quantified by UV absorbance on a Nanodrop 2000c.

The receptor comes from a woman aged 25 to 39 in good health. This receptor chain uses TRBV6-6 and TRBJ1-5, with the D gene not clear enough to name. Sequencing was done on a sample of memory CD4+ T cells sorted from blood. Interpreted using the paper, the cell subset or site label stands for: CD45RA-negative fraction. CDR3 loop: CASSYSFLQPQHF. The nucleotide sequence reads TGTGCCAGCAGTTACTCGTTCCTTCAGCCCCAGCATTTT.